This T cell receptor beta chain appears in the sequencing data of a study of T cell repertoires in cytomegalovirus infection. Trimming removed 1 base at V and 0 bases at J, with 13 bases between. This CDR3 is 18 amino acids long. Germline values: CDR1 MNHEY, CDR2 SVGEGT. This clonotype appeared a few times. The antigen remains unidentified. TCRdb analysed the reads with MiXCR anew, one entry per CDR3 protein. The table has more than 250,000 distinct CDR3 sequences, 20% to 30% seen once; the top ten hold approximately 12%. The J gene is TRBJ2-6, the V gene TRBV6-2 or TRBV6-3; no firm D call. The sequence was obtained from a human donor in good health (CMV status not recorded). Some clones in this sample may be carry-over from other donors' samples. The sample was cultured PBMCs, taken from culture after CMV antigen stimulation. The DNA for the CDR3 is TGTGCCAGCAGTTACTATTCGCAGAGTAACTCTGGGGCCAACGTCCTGACTTTC. Amino acid sequence: CASSYYSQSNSGANVLTF.